One sample yielded the 10 T cell receptor beta chains listed below, sequenced in a study of blood T cell repertoires in COVID-19. TCRdb's table, derived via immunoSEQ multiplex PCR, lists solely in-frame clones and lacks some. The data show under 250,000 clones, approximately 85% seen once. What was sequenced was peripheral blood. These receptor sequences come from a man aged 50 or older with acute or convalescent COVID-19.

The gene calls are TRBV19 and TRBJ1-2; D may be TRBD1 (6 bases). The CDR3 is 14 amino acids. The germline V gene encodes CDR1 LNHDA and CDR2 SQIVND (reference sequence). Trimming stripped 5 bases from V and 3 bases from J, with 13 bases between. As DNA, the CDR3 is TGTGCCAGTAGTCTTCCTTGGACAGACTATGGCTACACCTTC. It is translated as CASSLPWTDYGYTF. The whole variable domain, filled in from reference TRBV19 and TRBJ1-2, reads DGGITQSPKYLFRKEGQNVTLSCEQNLNHDAMYWYRQDPGQGLRLIYYSQIVNDFQKGDIAEGYSVSREKKESFPLTVTSAQKNPTAFYLCASSLPWTDYGYTFGSGTRLTVV.

This chain connects TRBV9 to TRBJ2-1, with D perhaps TRBD2 (6 bases). The germline V gene has CDR1 SGDLS and CDR2 YYNGEE. This CDR3 comprises 16 residues. Trimming left V 4 bases short and J 0 bases short, with 14 bases between. CDR3 residues: CASSPGAGSSYNEQFF. CDR3 nucleotides: TGTGCCAGCAGCCCAGGTGCGGGGAGCTCCTACAATGAGCAGTTCTTC.

Concerning this clone itself: The junction does not match germline at one end; this may be a read error. This chain uses TRBV30 with TRBJ1-5; a possible D gene is TRBD1 (5 bases). The CDR3 spans 18 residues. Per germline, CDR1 GTSNPN and CDR2 SVGIG (reference sequence). The CDR3 DNA is TGTGCCTGGAGTCGGGGGAGACTGGGGACCGGTGGCAATCAGCTCCAGCATTTT. Translation: CAWSRGRLGTGGNQLQHF.

This chain uses TRBV27 with TRBJ1-1; tentatively, D is TRBD1 (5 bases). V lost 3 bases and J 4 bases, leaving 9 bases between the germline ends. Germline V CDR1 and CDR2: MNHEY, SMNVEV (reference sequence). This CDR3 is 13 amino acids long. CDR3 bases: TGTGCCAGCAGTTTGGCCGGGGGCACTGAAGCTTTCTTT. It codes for CASSLAGGTEAFF.

The V and J genes are TRBV3-1 (or the pseudogene TRBV3-2) and TRBJ2-7, with D unresolved. V was shortened by 4 bases and J by 0 bases, with 19 bases between the two germline ends. Per germline, CDR1 LGHDT and CDR2 YNNKEL (reference sequence). The CDR3 covers 17 residues. The CDR3 sequence: CASSPFSRHHFSYEQYF. CDR3 nucleotides: TGTGCCAGCAGCCCGTTTTCGAGACACCATTTCTCCTACGAGCAGTACTTC.

This clone was detected only a few times. The chain recombines TRBV6-5 with TRBJ1-2; D not certain. Trimming took off 0 bases at V and 4 bases at J, with 12 bases between the two ends. Germline assignment: CDR1 MNHEY and CDR2 SVGAGI. The CDR3 has 15 residues. The CDR3 is CASSYSEGSPYGYTF. CDR3 coding DNA: TGTGCCAGCAGTTACTCAGAGGGCAGCCCCTATGGCTACACCTTC.

The J gene is TRBJ1-5, the V gene TRBV10-3, with 10 bases matching TRBD1. Germline V gene lookup returns CDR1 ENHRY and CDR2 SYGVKD. This CDR3 is built from 16 residues. Losses at the gene ends were 3 bases for V and 0 bases for J; bases not matched to a gene: 2. The CDR3 loop is CAISEGTGDSNQPQHF. Here the CDR3 DNA reads TGTGCCATCAGTGAAGGGACAGGGGATAGCAATCAGCCCCAGCATTTT.

The chain uses TRBV30 and TRBJ1-5; D not resolved. The CDR3 totals 13 residues. Germline lookup yields CDR1 GTSNPN and CDR2 SVGIG (reference sequence). V shed 3 bases and J shed 2 bases, with 8 bases lying between them. This chain's CDR3 is CAWSQQGNQPQHF. The CDR3 coding sequence is TGTGCCTGGAGCCAACAAGGCAATCAGCCCCAGCATTTT.

The chain has TRBV5-1 and TRBJ1-4; no reliable D call. Trimming pared 1 base from V and 0 bases from J, leaving 10 bases between. In germline, CDR1 is SGHRS, CDR2 YFSETQ. The CDR3 is 16 residues long. Written as DNA, the CDR3 is TGCGCCAGCAGCTTGAGTAGAATTGCAACTAATGAAAAACTGTTTTTT. Amino acid sequence: CASSLSRIATNEKLFF.

The chain couples TRBV7-2 to TRBJ1-2; 8 bases agree with TRBD1. From germline, CDR1 is SGHTA and CDR2 FQGNSA. The CDR3 runs to 19 residues. Unmatched junction bases numbered 17, after V lost 5 bases and J lost 0 bases. The CDR3: CASSMYRGGFTGTNYGYTF. The CDR3 region has the DNA TGTGCCAGCAGCATGTACAGGGGGGGATTTACTGGGACTAACTATGGCTACACCTTC.